This TCR beta chain was found in a study of blood T cell repertoires in COVID-19. Germline V CDR1 and CDR2: SGHDN, FVKESK. The V segment lost 6 bases and the J segment 8 bases; nucleotides outside the gene matches: 12. There are 14 residues in the CDR3. Repertoires were generated with immunoSEQ multiplex PCR, while TCRdb's copy carries only in-frame clones and drops some. This table has 200,000 to 250,000 clones, around nine tenths appearing once. The receptor comes from a woman aged 35 to 49 with acute or convalescent COVID-19. The chain joins TRBV14 to TRBJ1-1; TRBD1 matches 7 bases. Sample: peripheral blood. The CDR3 spells CASSYVGQDGEAFF. CDR3 nucleotide sequence: TGTGCCAGCAGTTATGTCGGACAGGATGGGGAAGCTTTCTTT.